The 21 T cell receptor beta chains reported below all come from one sample, sequenced in a study of blood T cells in healthy people across ages. Together with a sample-barcoded 5' primer, a J-beta primer mix was included in a second PCR lasting roughly 6 to 12 cycles. TCRdb re-derived calls from the 5' RACE reads in MiXCR, one entry per CDR3 protein. The profile covers more than 650,000 distinct CDR3 sequences, with 22% appearing a single time and 22% taken by the ten largest. Input material: blood. All receptors derive from a man between 70 and 80 years old in good health.

The chain recombines TRBV12-3 or TRBV12-4 with TRBJ2-6; D is possibly TRBD1 or TRBD2 (5 bases each). V shed 5 bases and J shed 4 bases, with 12 bases lying between them. The CDR3 is 15 amino acids. CDR3 nucleotides: TGTGCCAGCAGTCCCTTGGGGGAGGGGGCCAACGTCCTGACTTTC. This translates into CASSPLGEGANVLTF.

The chain carries TRBV29-1 and TRBJ2-4; D is unresolved. The germline gives CDR1 SQVTM, CDR2 ANQGSEA. Trimming stripped 4 bases from V and 1 base from J, with 14 bases between. The CDR3 contains 15 residues. This chain's CDR3 is CSVVPIHGAKNIQYF. CDR3 sequence (DNA): TGCAGCGTTGTACCCATCCATGGGGCCAAAAACATTCAGTACTTC.

CDR3 sequence: CASSPGEYQPQHF. Here the CDR3 DNA reads TGTGCCAGCTCACCGGGAGAATATCAGCCCCAGCATTTT. The chain combines TRBV18 with TRBJ1-5; no clear D. The V gene's germline CDR1 is KGHSH and CDR2 LQKENI. The CDR3 contains 13 residues. V lost 3 bases to trimming and J lost 5 bases, with 8 bases between them.

This clonotype was observed at least ten times. The V call is TRBV6-6, the J call TRBJ1-4; no reliable D call. CDR3 size: 12 residues. The V and J ends lost 2 bases and 7 bases respectively, with 5 bases between them. CDR1 MNHNY and CDR2 SVGAGI come from the germline V gene (reference sequence). CDR3: CASSYLGEKLFF. As DNA, the CDR3 is TGTGCCAGCAGTTACCTTGGTGAAAAACTGTTTTTT.

This clonotype showed up just a few times. J is TRBJ1-1 and V is TRBV5-1; D unresolved. The CDR3 length is 13 residues. Trimming took 4 bases from V and 0 from J, leaving 7 bases between them. Germline loops: CDR1 SGHRS, CDR2 YFSETQ. Here the CDR3 reads CASSIRMNTEAFF. DNA for the CDR3: TGCGCCAGCAGCATCCGGATGAACACTGAAGCTTTCTTT.

This clonotype was detected only a few times. The chain is built from TRBV10-3 and TRBJ2-7; D call uncertain. The CDR3 contains 12 residues. The V and J ends lost 2 bases and 2 bases respectively, with 4 bases between them. CDR1 and CDR2 (germline): ENHRY, SYGVKD. CDR3 sequence: CAISEGAYEQYV. The CDR3 bases are TGTGCCATCAGTGAGGGTGCCTACGAGCAGTACGTC.

Notes on this clonotype: Its ends do not fully match the called genes, so a read error is possible. This sequence joins TRBV14 and TRBJ2-3; tentative D call: TRBD2 (5 bases). This CDR3 spans 14 amino acids. Germline CDR1 and CDR2: SGHDN and FVKESK. In DNA, the CDR3 is TGTGCCAGCAGCCGGACGAACTCATGGGAGACCCAGTACTTT. Translated, it gives CASSRTNSWETQYF.

In DNA, the CDR3 is TGCGCCAGCAGCCAAGCGGGTGGGACTAGCAATGAGCAGTTCTTC. Translation gives CASSQAGGTSNEQFF. V is TRBV4-1 and J is TRBJ2-7; TRBD2 agrees at 8 bases. The end of the DNA is better explained by TRBJ2-1, so the J call may be wrong. The germline CDR1 and CDR2 sequences are MGHRA and YSYEKL. There are 15 residues in the CDR3.

The genes are TRBV24-1 and TRBJ2-5; D remains unclear. Per the germline V gene, CDR1 is KGHDR and CDR2 is SFDVKD. The ends were cut back, 3 bases at V and 4 bases at J, with 11 bases in the middle. CDR3 length: 14 residues. The CDR3 region has the DNA TGTGCCACCAGTGATCCCCGGATGGGAGAGACCCAGTACTTC. Its translation is CATSDPRMGETQYF.

This clonotype appeared a single time. The rearrangement uses TRBV4-1 and TRBJ1-2; D gene unclear. With 0 bases removed from V and 9 bases from J, the gap between germline ends came to 11 bases. This CDR3 has 13 residues. The germline V gene encodes CDR1 MGHRA and CDR2 YSYEKL. CDR3 protein: CASSQDLAASYTF. Here the CDR3 DNA reads TGCGCCAGCAGCCAAGATCTGGCGGCTAGCTACACCTTC.

This sequence joins TRBV6-5 and TRBJ2-5, with 9 bases identical to TRBD2. Unmatched junction bases numbered 12, after V lost 6 bases and J lost 13 bases. Germline-derived CDR1 and CDR2 are MNHEY and SVGAGI. This CDR3 contains 13 residues. The CDR3 sequence: CASSKGLASPLYF. The CDR3 DNA follows: TGTGCCAGCAGCAAGGGACTAGCTTCCCCTTTGTACTTC.

The chain is built from TRBV19 and TRBJ2-1; 9 bases line up with TRBD2. Germline-derived CDR1 and CDR2 are LNHDA and SQIVND (reference sequence). V shed 5 bases and J 4 bases; nucleotides not matched to a gene: 6. The CDR3 consists of 15 residues. CDR3 loop: CASSGAGGPYNEQFF. Here the CDR3 DNA reads TGTGCCAGTAGTGGGGCGGGAGGGCCTTACAATGAGCAGTTCTTC. Full variable domain (rest looked up from reference TRBV19 and TRBJ2-1): DGGITQSPKYLFRKEGQNVTLSCEQNLNHDAMYWYRQDPGQGLRLIYYSQIVNDFQKGDIAEGYSVSREKKESFPLTVTSAQKNPTAFYLCASSGAGGPYNEQFFGPGTRLTVL.

V and J are TRBV11-2 and TRBJ1-2, with unresolved D. This CDR3 contains 14 residues. Germline V gene data show CDR1 as SGHAT and CDR2 as FQNNGV. V dropped 1 base and J dropped 4 bases, with 10 bases sitting between them. DNA of the CDR3: TGTGCCAGCAGCTTAGGATCGACGCTCTATGGCTACACCTTC. Its protein is CASSLGSTLYGYTF. The full variable domain, with the rest looked up from reference TRBV11-2 and TRBJ1-2, is EAGVAQSPRYKIIEKRQSVAFWCNPISGHATLYWYQQILGQGPKLLIQFQNNGVVDDSQLPKDRFSAERLKGVDSTLKIQPAKLEDSAVYLCASSLGSTLYGYTFGSGTRLTVV.

The table lists this clonotype with many counts. The chain joins TRBV28 to TRBJ1-3; D is perhaps TRBD1 (5 bases). CDR3 length: 12 amino acids. Germline-derived CDR1 and CDR2 are MDHEN and SYDVKM. V lost 8 bases to trimming and J lost 0 bases, with 5 bases between them. This CDR3 reads CASDSSGNTIYF. The CDR3 nucleotides are TGTGCCAGCGACAGCTCTGGAAACACCATATATTTT.

This clonotype showed up many times. The gene calls are TRBV5-1 and TRBJ2-1; 8 bases are a match to TRBD1. The CDR3 has 15 amino acids. Trimming removed 2 bases from V and 3 bases from J; junction bases left unmatched: 4. Per the germline V gene, CDR1 is SGHRS and CDR2 is YFSETQ. The CDR3: CASSFGQGLYNEQFF. In DNA form, the CDR3 reads TGCGCCAGCAGCTTCGGACAGGGCCTCTACAATGAGCAGTTCTTC.

V usage is TRBV6-6 and J usage is TRBJ1-4; 7 bases align to TRBD1. V dropped 2 bases and J dropped 6; count of bases not matched to a gene: 6. The CDR3 sequence is 15 residues long. The germline V gene encodes CDR1 MNHNY and CDR2 SVGAGI (reference sequence). CDR3 nucleotide sequence: TGTGCCAGCAGTTACGCGACAGGGCGGGATGAAAAACTGTTTTTT. Amino acids: CASSYATGRDEKLFF.

V gene TRBV20-1 combines with J gene TRBJ1-5; 7 nucleotides align to TRBD1. Germline V gene data show CDR1 as DFQATT and CDR2 as SNEGSKA (reference sequence). This CDR3 region has 14 residues. V lost 5 bases to trimming and J lost 4 bases; unmatched junction nucleotides: 8. This chain's CDR3 is CSAVAGGRNQPQHF. In nucleotides, the CDR3 is TGCAGTGCTGTCGCAGGGGGTCGGAATCAGCCCCAGCATTTT.

In this sample, this clonotype turned up a few times. The chain carries TRBV2 and TRBJ1-5; D remains unclear. CDR3 length: 13 amino acids. Looked up from germline, CDR1 is SNHLY and CDR2 is FYNNEI. Trimming took off 7 bases at V and 6 bases at J, with 13 bases between the two ends. This CDR3 is CASTPSDGQPQHF. DNA for the CDR3: TGTGCCAGCACCCCCTCGGACGGTCAGCCCCAGCATTTT.

This clonotype was recorded a few times. An end of the junction differs from the germline gene, which may be a read error. The chain links TRBV20-1 to TRBJ2-5; 7 positions agree with TRBD2. Germline V gene lookup returns CDR1 DFQATT and CDR2 SNEGSKA (reference sequence). The CDR3 covers 14 residues. CDR3 sequence (DNA): TGCAGTGTCCCCGCGAACAGTGCGGGGGAGACCCGGTACTTC. Its translation is CSVPANSAGETRYF.

This sequence joins TRBV7-9 and TRBJ1-1; no definite D call. Looked up from germline, CDR1 is SEHNR and CDR2 is FQNEAQ (reference sequence). The CDR3 contains 15 residues. V dropped 1 base and J dropped 1 base, with 10 bases sitting between them. The CDR3 reads CASSLDSLQNTEAFF. The CDR3 coding sequence is TGTGCCAGCAGCTTAGACAGTCTCCAGAACACTGAAGCTTTCTTT.

This clonotype appeared a few times. The chain is built from TRBV20-1 and TRBJ1-5; a weak D match, TRBD1 (6 bases). V lost 3 bases to trimming and J lost 0 bases, with 9 bases between them. The germline CDR1 and CDR2 sequences are DFQATT and SNEGSKA (reference sequence). The CDR3 is made up of 14 amino acids. CDR3 residues: CSARRGGSNQPQHF. In DNA form, the CDR3 reads TGCAGTGCTAGGAGGGGGGGTAGCAATCAGCCCCAGCATTTT.